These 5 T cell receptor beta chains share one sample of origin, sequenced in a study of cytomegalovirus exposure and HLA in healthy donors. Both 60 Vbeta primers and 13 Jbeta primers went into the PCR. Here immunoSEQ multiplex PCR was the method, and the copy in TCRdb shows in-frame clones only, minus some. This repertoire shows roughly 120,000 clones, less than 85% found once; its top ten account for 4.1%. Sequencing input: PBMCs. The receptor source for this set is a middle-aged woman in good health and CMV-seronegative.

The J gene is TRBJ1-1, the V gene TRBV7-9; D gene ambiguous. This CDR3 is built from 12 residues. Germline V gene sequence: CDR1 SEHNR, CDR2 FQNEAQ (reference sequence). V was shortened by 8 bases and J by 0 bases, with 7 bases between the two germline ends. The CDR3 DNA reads TGTGCCAGCCACAGTATGAACACTGAAGCTTTCTTT. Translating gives CASHSMNTEAFF. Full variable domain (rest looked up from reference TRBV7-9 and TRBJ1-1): DTGVSQNPRHKITKRGQNVTFRCDPISEHNRLYWYRQTLGQGPEFLTYFQNEAQLEKSRLLSDRFSAERPKGSFSTLEIQRTEQGDSAMYLCASHSMNTEAFFGQGTRLTVV.

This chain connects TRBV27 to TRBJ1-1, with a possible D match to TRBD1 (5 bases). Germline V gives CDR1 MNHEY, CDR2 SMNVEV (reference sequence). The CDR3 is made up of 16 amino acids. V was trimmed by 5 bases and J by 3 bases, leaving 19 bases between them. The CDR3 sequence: CASSHGGGLGDTEAFF. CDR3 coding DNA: TGTGCCAGCAGTCACGGGGGGGGACTTGGGGACACTGAAGCTTTCTTT.

The CDR3 coding sequence is TGTGCCAGCATTCCTATCGGGGTCCCTGAAGCTTTCTTT. It specifies CASIPIGVPEAFF. The chain recombines TRBV7-9 with TRBJ1-1; D unclear. The germline CDR1 and CDR2 sequences are SEHNR and FQNEAQ (reference sequence). The ends were cut back, 7 bases at V and 6 bases at J, with 15 bases in the middle. CDR3 size: 13 residues. The complete variable domain, with remaining parts taken from reference TRBV7-9 and TRBJ1-1, reads DTGVSQNPRHKITKRGQNVTFRCDPISEHNRLYWYRQTLGQGPEFLTYFQNEAQLEKSRLLSDRFSAERPKGSFSTLEIQRTEQGDSAMYLCASIPIGVPEAFFGQGTRLTVV.

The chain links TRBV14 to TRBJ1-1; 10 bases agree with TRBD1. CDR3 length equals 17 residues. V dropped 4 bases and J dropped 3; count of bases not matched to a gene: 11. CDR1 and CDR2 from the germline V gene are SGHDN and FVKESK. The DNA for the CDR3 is TGTGCCAGCAGCCGCGACAGGGGGCAGGGAGTTGACACTGAAGCTTTCTTT. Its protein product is CASSRDRGQGVDTEAFF.

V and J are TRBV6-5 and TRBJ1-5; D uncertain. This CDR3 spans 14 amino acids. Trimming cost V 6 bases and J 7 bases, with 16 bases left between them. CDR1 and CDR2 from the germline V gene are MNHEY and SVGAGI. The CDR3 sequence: CASRPQLGRQPQHF. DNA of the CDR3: TGTGCCAGCAGACCCCAACTCGGCAGGCAGCCCCAGCATTTT.